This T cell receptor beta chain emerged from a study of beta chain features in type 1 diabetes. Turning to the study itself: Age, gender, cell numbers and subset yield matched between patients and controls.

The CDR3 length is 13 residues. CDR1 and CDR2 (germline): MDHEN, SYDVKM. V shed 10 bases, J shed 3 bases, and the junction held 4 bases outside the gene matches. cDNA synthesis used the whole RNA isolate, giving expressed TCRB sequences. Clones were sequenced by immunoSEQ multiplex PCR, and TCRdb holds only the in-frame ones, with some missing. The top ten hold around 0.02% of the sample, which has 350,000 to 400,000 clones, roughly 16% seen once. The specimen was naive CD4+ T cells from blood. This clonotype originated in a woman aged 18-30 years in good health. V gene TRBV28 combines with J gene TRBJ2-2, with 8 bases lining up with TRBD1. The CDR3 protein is CATLTGDTGELFF. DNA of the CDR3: TGTGCCACCCTGACAGGGGACACCGGGGAGCTGTTTTTT.